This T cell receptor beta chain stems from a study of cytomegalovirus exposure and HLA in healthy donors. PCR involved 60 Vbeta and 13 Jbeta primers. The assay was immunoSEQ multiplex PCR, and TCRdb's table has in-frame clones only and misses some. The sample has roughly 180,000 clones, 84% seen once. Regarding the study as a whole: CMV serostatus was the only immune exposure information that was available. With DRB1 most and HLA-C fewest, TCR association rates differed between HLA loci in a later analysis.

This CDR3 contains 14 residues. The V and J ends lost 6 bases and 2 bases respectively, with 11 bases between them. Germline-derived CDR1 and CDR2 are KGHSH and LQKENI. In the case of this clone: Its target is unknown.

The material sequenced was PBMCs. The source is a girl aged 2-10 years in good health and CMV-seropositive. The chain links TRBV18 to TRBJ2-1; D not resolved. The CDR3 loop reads CASSPRVTYNEQFF. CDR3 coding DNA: TGTGCCAGCTCCCCTCGGGTAACCTACAATGAGCAGTTCTTC.